This TCR beta chain was sequenced for a study of blood T cell repertoires in COVID-19. In the authors' methods: By means of reference gene primer amplification, nucleated cell counts were estimated. Measured with immunoSEQ multiplex PCR; TCRdb has only the in-frame clones, and not every one. The V and J calls and clone size were taken over from that table, and D and trimming were inferred from the DNA. The sample lists over 100,000 clones; about 78% were seen once. The sample taken for sequencing was peripheral blood. The TCR comes from a human donor in a cohort sampled during active or convalescent COVID-19.

CDR3 coding DNA: TGTGCCAGCAGCAAGGACAGGATTGCAACTAATGAAAAACTGTTTTTT. This translates into CASSKDRIATNEKLFF. The chain combines TRBV7-2 with TRBJ1-4, with TRBD1 identical over 7 bases. The germline CDR1 and CDR2 sequences are SGHTA and FQGNSA. The CDR3 has 16 amino acids. J lost 0 bases, V lost 5 bases, and 6 bases had no gene match.